Each of the 22 T cell receptor beta chains below was sequenced from the same sample in a study of blood T cell repertoires in COVID-19 (dated by TCRdb to the early 2020s). To prepare the library, the immunoSEQ multiplex PCR assay was applied. TCRdb provides this immuneACCESS table in a form limited to in-frame rearrangements. Some clones are lacking; in checked studies, under half of them reflect an unresolved V gene, and why the rest are absent is not known. Across this sample there are about 350,000 clones, with approximately 86% seen only once. 7% to 7.5% of the sample rests with the top ten. Sequenced material: peripheral blood. The receptors were gathered from an older woman with COVID-19, enrolled during active disease.

CDR3 in DNA: TGTGCCAGTAGTCCCCGGACAGTCGCAACTAATGAAAAACTGTTTTTT. Translation gives CASSPRTVATNEKLFF. The gene calls are TRBV19 and TRBJ1-4; D may be TRBD1 (6 bases). The CDR3 spans 16 residues. Per germline, CDR1 LNHDA and CDR2 SQIVND (reference sequence). With 5 bases removed from V and 0 bases from J, the gap between germline ends came to 13 bases.

In this sample, this clone turned up once. V and J are TRBV10-1 and TRBJ2-4; maybe TRBD2 (5 bases). This CDR3 is built from 13 residues. The germline CDR1 and CDR2 sequences are WNHNN and SYGVQD (reference sequence). Deletions cut 5 bases from V and 5 bases from J, with 10 bases between. The CDR3 region has the DNA TGCGCCAGCAGTATGGGAGTAGAAAACATTCAGTACTTC. Protein product: CASSMGVENIQYF.

The chain employs TRBV5-5 and TRBJ1-2; D not certain. The CDR3 is 13 residues long. The germline CDR1 and CDR2 sequences are SGHKS and YYEKEE (reference sequence). The ends were cut back, 2 bases at V and 2 bases at J, with 7 bases in the middle. Here the CDR3 DNA reads TGTGCCAGCAGCTTTGGGCAGAACTATGGCTACACCTTC. It specifies CASSFGQNYGYTF.

The rearrangement uses TRBV4-1 and TRBJ1-1; unclear D gene. The CDR3 spans 18 residues. Trimming shortened V by 0 bases and J by 6 bases, and 23 bases separated the two germline ends. The germline V gene encodes CDR1 MGHRA and CDR2 YSYEKL. CDR3 amino acids: CASSQELEVRTPEAEAFF. In DNA, the CDR3 is TGCGCCAGCAGCCAAGAGTTGGAGGTGCGGACCCCTGAGGCTGAAGCTTTCTTT.

The genes are TRBV3-1 (or the pseudogene TRBV3-2) and TRBJ2-7; TRBD2 is a possible D gene (6 bases). Per germline, CDR1 LGHDT and CDR2 YNNKEL (reference sequence). V dropped 3 bases and J dropped 4 bases, with 7 bases sitting between them. This CDR3 contains 12 residues. This chain's CDR3 is CASSQTRYEQYF. For the CDR3, the DNA is TGTGCCAGCAGCCAGACTAGGTACGAGCAGTACTTC.

The CDR3 sequence is CASSQEVLREDTQYF. The CDR3 DNA is TGTGCCAGCAGCCAAGAGGTGCTGAGGGAAGATACGCAGTATTTT. The chain links TRBV4-2 to TRBJ2-3, with D perhaps matching TRBD2 (5 bases). Germline CDR1 LGHNA, CDR2 YNFKEQ. The CDR3 has 15 amino acids. Trimming cost V 0 bases and J 5 bases, with 12 bases left between them.

The chain links TRBV18 to TRBJ2-5; 9 bases match TRBD2. CDR3 length: 15 residues. Germline V gives CDR1 KGHSH, CDR2 LQKENI. Trimming removed 2 bases from V and 5 bases from J; junction bases left unmatched: 6. In DNA form, the CDR3 reads TGTGCCAGCTCACCAGGCGGGGGGGTCGTTGAGACCCAGTACTTC. It yields the protein CASSPGGGVVETQYF.

The chain employs TRBV4-1 and TRBJ1-2; 12 positions match TRBD1. The CDR3 is 18 residues long. V was clipped by 1 base and J by 5 bases; unmatched bases: 11. In germline, CDR1 is MGHRA, CDR2 YSYEKL. The CDR3 nucleotides are TGCGCCAGCAGCCAAGTGTACCGGGACAGGGGGCGCGGGTATGGCTACACCTTC. It is translated as CASSQVYRDRGRGYGYTF.

The chain recombines TRBV11-1 with TRBJ2-1, with D unclear. The V gene lost 3 bases and the J gene lost 7 bases, with 13 bases spanning the gap. This CDR3 region has 14 residues. CDR1 is SGHAT and CDR2 is FQDESV in the germline V gene (reference sequence). This CDR3 reads CASSFIEFGNEQFF. The CDR3 DNA reads as TGTGCCAGCAGCTTTATAGAATTCGGGAATGAGCAGTTCTTC. The variable domain in full, completed from reference TRBV11-1 and TRBJ2-1, reads EAEVAQSPRYKITEKSQAVAFWCDPISGHATLYWYRQILGQGPELLVQFQDESVVDDSQLPKDRFSAERLKGVDSTLKIQPAELGDSAMYLCASSFIEFGNEQFFGPGTRLTVL.

V is TRBV12-3 or TRBV12-4 and J is TRBJ2-1; D gene uncertain. Trimming removed 6 bases from V and 8 bases from J, with 11 bases in between. CDR3 length: 12 amino acids. The CDR3 sequence: CASSPFGYEQFF. The CDR3 region has the DNA TGTGCCAGCAGCCCTTTTGGCTATGAGCAGTTCTTC.

The chain uses TRBV6-6 and TRBJ2-1; 11 positions match TRBD2. The V segment lost 7 bases and the J segment 6 bases; nucleotides outside the gene matches: 8. The CDR3 is 15 amino acids. Germline V gene data show CDR1 as MNHNY and CDR2 as SVGAGI (reference sequence). CDR3 in amino acids: CASTPFSGGANEQFF. For the CDR3, the DNA is TGTGCCAGCACCCCCTTTAGCGGGGGGGCCAATGAGCAGTTCTTC.

The count of this clone is one. The chain joins TRBV11-2 to TRBJ2-3; D gene unclear. This CDR3 has 13 residues. CDR1 and CDR2 from the germline V gene are SGHAT and FQNNGV. Deletions cut 5 bases from V and 7 bases from J, with 13 bases between. The chain's CDR3 is CASSPGGRNTQYF. The CDR3 DNA is TGTGCCAGCAGCCCCGGCGGAAGAAATACGCAGTATTTT.

The chain has TRBV2 and TRBJ2-3; TRBD1 aligns across 7 bases. V was pared by 5 bases and J by 9 bases, with 5 bases of the junction left unmatched. CDR1 and CDR2 from the germline V gene are SNHLY and FYNNEI. The CDR3 contains 12 residues. CDR3 protein: CASSKQGSTQYF. DNA of the CDR3: TGTGCCAGCAGTAAACAGGGGTCCACGCAGTATTTT.

This clone was recorded once. V and J are TRBV5-6 and TRBJ1-2, with 8 bases matching TRBD1. Germline V gene sequence: CDR1 SGHDT, CDR2 YYEEEE. With V trimmed by 4 bases and J by 2 bases, 7 bases remained unmatched. The CDR3 has 15 residues. CDR3 residues: CASSLRTGRNYGYTF. CDR3 DNA: TGTGCCAGCAGCCTCCGGACAGGGAGGAACTATGGCTACACCTTC.

This sequence joins TRBV25-1 and TRBJ1-1; 8 bases are shared with TRBD1. Per germline, CDR1 MGHDK and CDR2 SYGVNS. The CDR3 extends over 15 amino acids. V lost 1 base to trimming and J lost 7 bases; unmatched junction nucleotides: 8. This CDR3 is CASSEFISGGGEAFF. CDR3 DNA sequence: TGTGCCAGCAGTGAATTTATCTCAGGGGGCGGTGAAGCTTTCTTT.

This clone appeared a single time. V gene TRBV20-1 combines with J gene TRBJ1-2; no reliable D call. The CDR3 is made up of 11 amino acids. Germline CDR1 reads DFQATT; CDR2 reads SNEGSKA (reference sequence). Trimming took 5 bases from V and 4 from J, leaving 8 bases between them. CDR3 DNA sequence: TGCAGTGCTCCGTTTCGCTATGGCTACACCTTC. Its translation: CSAPFRYGYTF.

The chain has TRBV5-1 and TRBJ2-7, with 9 positions matching TRBD2. The trim removed 4 bases at V and 3 bases at J, leaving 8 bases unmatched. The germline CDR1 and CDR2 sequences are SGHRS and YFSETQ. The CDR3 runs to 15 residues. The CDR3 nucleotides are TGCGCCAGCAGCCAGGGTCTAGCGGGGCTCTACGAGCAGTACTTC. This sequence encodes CASSQGLAGLYEQYF.

The V call is TRBV25-1, the J call TRBJ2-7; TRBD2 aligns across 8 bases. Germline-derived CDR1 and CDR2 are MGHDK and SYGVNS. V dropped 5 bases and J dropped 7; count of bases not matched to a gene: 7. CDR3 length: 13 amino acids. CDR3: CASSNGGAWEQYF. The CDR3 DNA reads TGTGCCAGCAGTAACGGGGGGGCTTGGGAGCAGTACTTC.

The CDR3 is CASSRLDISGNTIYF. CDR3 bases: TGTGCCAGCAGCCGGCTGGACATCTCTGGAAACACCATATATTTT. This chain uses TRBV14 with TRBJ1-3, with D perhaps TRBD1 (5 bases). Germline V gene sequence: CDR1 SGHDN, CDR2 FVKESK. V lost 4 bases and J 0 bases, leaving 10 bases between the germline ends. The CDR3 spans 15 residues. The entire variable domain, with the rest obtained from reference TRBV14 and TRBJ1-3, is as follows: EAGVTQFPSHSVIEKGQTVTLRCDPISGHDNLYWYRRVMGKEIKFLLHFVKESKQDESGMPNNRFLAERTGGTYSTLKVQPAELEDSGVYFCASSRLDISGNTIYFGEGSWLTVV.

The chain couples TRBV6-5 to TRBJ1-3; D gene unclear. The CDR3 consists of 15 residues. Germline values: CDR1 MNHEY, CDR2 SVGAGI. V was pared by 5 bases and J by 4 bases, with 15 bases between. The CDR3 loop is CASSRTITLGNTIYF. The CDR3 coding sequence is TGTGCCAGCAGTCGGACTATTACGCTAGGAAACACCATATATTTT.

This chain links TRBV19 with TRBJ2-4; TRBD2 agrees at 10 bases. CDR1 is LNHDA and CDR2 is SQIVND in the germline V gene (reference sequence). This CDR3 has 17 amino acids. J gave up 0 bases and V 5 bases, and 7 bases lay outside the gene matches. CDR3 region: CASSPRGLALAKNIQYF. CDR3 in DNA: TGTGCCAGTAGTCCCCGGGGACTAGCGCTAGCCAAAAACATTCAGTACTTC.

The V and J genes are TRBV5-1 and TRBJ2-7; no firm D call. Germline V gives CDR1 SGHRS, CDR2 YFSETQ. The V and J ends lost 2 bases and 0 bases respectively, with 12 bases between them. CDR3 length: 15 amino acids. This CDR3 reads CASSFLRQSSYEQYF. CDR3 DNA sequence: TGCGCCAGCAGCTTTTTGAGGCAGAGCTCCTACGAGCAGTACTTC.